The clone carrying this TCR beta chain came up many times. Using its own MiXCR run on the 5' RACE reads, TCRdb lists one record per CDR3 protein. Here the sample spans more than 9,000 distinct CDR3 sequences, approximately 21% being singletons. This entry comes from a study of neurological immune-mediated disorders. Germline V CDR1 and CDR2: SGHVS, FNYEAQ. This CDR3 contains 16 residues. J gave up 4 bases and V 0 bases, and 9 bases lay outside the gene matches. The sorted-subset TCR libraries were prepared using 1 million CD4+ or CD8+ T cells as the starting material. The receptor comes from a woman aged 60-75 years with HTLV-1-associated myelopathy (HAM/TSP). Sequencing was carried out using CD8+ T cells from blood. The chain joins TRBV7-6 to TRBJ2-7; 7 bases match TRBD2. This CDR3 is CASSLAQASGNYEQYF. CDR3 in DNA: TGTGCCAGCAGCTTAGCGCAGGCTAGCGGAAATTACGAGCAGTACTTC.